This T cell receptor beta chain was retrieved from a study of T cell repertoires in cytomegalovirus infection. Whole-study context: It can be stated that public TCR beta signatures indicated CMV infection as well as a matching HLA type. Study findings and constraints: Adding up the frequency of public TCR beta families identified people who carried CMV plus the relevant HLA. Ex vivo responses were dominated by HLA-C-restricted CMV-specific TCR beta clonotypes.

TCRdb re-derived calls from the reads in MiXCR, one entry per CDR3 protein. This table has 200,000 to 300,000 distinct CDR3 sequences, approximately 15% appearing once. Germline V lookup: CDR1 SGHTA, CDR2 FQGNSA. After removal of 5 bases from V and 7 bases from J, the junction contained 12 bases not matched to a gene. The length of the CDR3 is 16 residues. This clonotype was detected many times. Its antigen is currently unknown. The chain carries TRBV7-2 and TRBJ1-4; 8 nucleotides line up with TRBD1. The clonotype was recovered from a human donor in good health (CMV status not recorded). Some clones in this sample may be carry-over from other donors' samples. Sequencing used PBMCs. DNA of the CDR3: TGTGCCAGCAGCCAACTACAGGGGGGGGGGGGTGAAAAACTGTTTTTT. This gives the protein CASSQLQGGGGEKLFF.